The 22 T cell receptor beta chains below come from one sample, sequenced in a study of metastatic and nonmetastatic thyroid tumors (TCRdb year 2020). Before undergoing thyroid surgery, none of the patients had been given any kind of treatment. Libraries were prepared through PCR. The sample was run on an Illumina HiSeq 4000. Through fastp at Q25 and MiXCR, TCRdb rebuilt clones from the public reads, retaining in-frame beta chains. The sample table contains roughly 9,200 clones; only one count was recorded for roughly 14% of them. Around 5.7% of the sample belongs to the ten largest clones. Material for sequencing was blood. Receptors were obtained from a female donor with papillary thyroid cancer or a benign thyroid nodule (not recorded which). Some clones in this sample may be carry-over from other donors' samples.

This clone was seen at least ten times. V and J are TRBV11-2 and TRBJ1-4, with D unclear. Per the germline V gene, CDR1 is SGHAT and CDR2 is FQNNGV. V was cut by 5 bases and J by 7 bases, with 20 bases left in between. There are 16 residues in the CDR3. CDR3 in DNA: TGTGCCAGCAGCGACGGTGGGAGAGGGAGGCGTGAAAAACTGTTTTTT. This codes for CASSDGGRGRREKLFF. Together with reference TRBV11-2 and TRBJ1-4, the CDR3 gives the full variable domain: EAGVAQSPRYKIIEKRQSVAFWCNPISGHATLYWYQQILGQGPKLLIQFQNNGVVDDSQLPKDRFSAERLKGVDSTLKIQPAKLEDSAVYLCASSDGGRGRREKLFFGSGTQLSVL.

This clone has just a few counts. The junction does not match germline at one end; this may be a read error. The V and J genes are TRBV15 and TRBJ2-7; the D gene is possibly TRBD1 (7 bases). Per the germline V gene, CDR1 is LNHNV and CDR2 is YYDKDF (reference sequence). The CDR3 is 15 residues long. The CDR3 sequence: CVTSSTGDSSYEQYF. The CDR3 DNA sequence: TGTGTCACCAGCAGTACGGGGGACAGTTCCTACGAGCAGTACTTC.

In its sample, this clone was seen a few times. The chain couples TRBV19 to TRBJ2-1; the D gene is possibly TRBD2 (5 bases). CDR1 is LNHDA and CDR2 is SQIVND in the germline V gene (reference sequence). This CDR3 contains 15 residues. Trimming left V 6 bases short and J 6 bases short, with 18 bases between. The CDR3 DNA follows: TGTGCCAGTAGCCCGACTAAGCGTCTAGGCAATGAGCAGTTCTTC. It codes for CASSPTKRLGNEQFF.

Relative to its sample, this clone is medium-sized. The rearrangement uses TRBV12-5 and TRBJ1-1, with TRBD1 matching 7 bases. Losses at the gene ends were 7 bases for V and 1 base for J; bases not matched to a gene: 6. This CDR3 spans 14 amino acids. Germline lookup yields CDR1 LGHNT and CDR2 FRNRAP. The CDR3 nucleotides are TGTGCTAGTGCTTTAAGGGGGCAGAACACTGAAGCTTTCTTT. Amino acids: CASALRGQNTEAFF.

The chain has TRBV27 and TRBJ2-1, with 10 nucleotides matching TRBD1. The germline gives CDR1 MNHEY, CDR2 SMNVEV (reference sequence). Germline trimming cut 6 bases from V and 7 bases from J; bases unmatched to any gene: 12. The CDR3 totals 16 residues. DNA of the CDR3: TGTGCCAGCAGAAAACCAGGACAGGGGGGTTTTAATGAGCAGTTCTTC. Its translation is CASRKPGQGGFNEQFF.

There are a few counts of this clone. Other DNA sequences within the sample encode an identical CDR3. The gene calls are TRBV6-1 and TRBJ2-3, with 14 bases lining up with TRBD2. Per the germline V gene, CDR1 is MNHNS and CDR2 is SASEGT. This CDR3 has 18 amino acids. Germline trimming cut 4 bases from V and 2 bases from J; bases unmatched to any gene: 8. CDR3 region: CASSAGTSGGHFTDTQYF. CDR3 nucleotides: TGTGCCAGCAGTGCCGGGACTAGCGGGGGCCATTTCACAGATACGCAGTATTTT.

Sample share makes this clone medium-sized. The rearrangement uses TRBV6-1 and TRBJ1-5; D uncertain. The CDR3 runs 13 residues. Trimming removed 1 base at V and 11 bases at J, with 12 bases between. Germline CDR1 is MNHNS and CDR2 is SASEGT. The CDR3 bases are TGTGCCAGCAGTGAAGGCGCGTGGGAAGCCCAGCATTTT. Its translation: CASSEGAWEAQHF.

This clone was counted at least ten times. V and J are TRBV4-1 and TRBJ2-6, with 11 bases lining up with TRBD1. Germline CDR1 and CDR2: MGHRA and YSYEKL. V lost 1 base and J lost 12; bases outside the gene matches: 5. The CDR3 loop spans 15 amino acids. The CDR3 nucleotides read TGCGCCAGCAGCCAAGCCGGGACAGGGGGTGTCGTCCTGACTTTC. It specifies CASSQAGTGGVVLTF.

This clone was seen ten or more times. The rearrangement uses TRBV6-4 and TRBJ2-1; 10 bases are shared with TRBD1. Germline V lookup: CDR1 MRHNA, CDR2 SNTAGT. V dropped 2 bases and J dropped 6; count of bases not matched to a gene: 4. CDR3 length equals 15 residues. The CDR3 bases are TGTGCCAGCAGTGACACCCGGACAGGGGGCAATGAGCAGTTCTTC. Translation: CASSDTRTGGNEQFF.

V is TRBV19 and J is TRBJ1-2; no clear D gene. Germline V gives CDR1 LNHDA, CDR2 SQIVND (reference sequence). V was shortened by 7 bases and J by 4 bases, with 19 bases between the two germline ends. The CDR3 spans 15 residues. The CDR3 bases are TGTGCCAGTAATCGTCGCGGAGCGAACGTCTATGGCTACACCTTC. Protein: CASNRRGANVYGYTF.

This rearrangement joins TRBV28 to TRBJ1-6; perhaps TRBD1 as D (6 bases). V shed 7 bases and J shed 7 bases, with 11 bases lying between them. Germline lookup yields CDR1 MDHEN and CDR2 SYDVKM. This CDR3 is 13 amino acids long. The CDR3 region is CASKRGHNSPLHF. In DNA, the CDR3 is TGTGCCAGCAAACGGGGGCACAATTCACCCCTCCACTTT.

This clone is medium-sized within its sample. The V and J genes are TRBV19 and TRBJ2-7, with TRBD2 identical over 7 bases. CDR3 length: 15 residues. Germline V CDR1 and CDR2: LNHDA, SQIVND (reference sequence). Trimming took 7 bases from V and 5 from J; bases not matched to a gene: 14. The CDR3 reads CASKAYGEGLNEQYF. CDR3 DNA: TGTGCCAGTAAAGCATACGGGGAGGGCCTCAACGAGCAGTACTTC.

By its share, this clone is medium-sized. V gene TRBV12-3 or TRBV12-4 combines with J gene TRBJ2-5; maybe TRBD2 (6 bases). V was clipped by 0 bases and J by 4 bases, with 9 bases between them. The CDR3 sequence is 14 residues long. CDR3 sequence (DNA): TGTGCCAGCAGTTTAGCGGGAGCGGGAGAGACCCAGTACTTC. As protein: CASSLAGAGETQYF.

In its sample, this clone is medium-sized (0.01 to 0.1%). This chain uses TRBV10-1 with TRBJ2-1; D remains ambiguous. Trimming pared 3 bases from V and 12 bases from J, leaving 15 bases between. This CDR3 spans 13 amino acids. Germline lookup yields CDR1 WNHNN and CDR2 SYGVQD (reference sequence). In nucleotides, the CDR3 is TGCGCCAGCAGTGAATCTTCCAATCCCGGGCAGTTCTTC. Its translation: CASSESSNPGQFF.

This chain connects TRBV10-1 to TRBJ2-3; D is uncertain. Trimming took 0 bases from V and 6 from J, leaving 13 bases between them. Germline lookup yields CDR1 WNHNN and CDR2 SYGVQD (reference sequence). The CDR3 is 15 amino acids. The CDR3 bases are TGCGCCAGCAGTGAGTCTAAGCAAATGATGGATACGCAGTATTTT. Translating it yields CASSESKQMMDTQYF.

Relative to its sample, this clone is medium-sized. The chain uses TRBV10-2 and TRBJ2-1, with 12 bases that match TRBD2. The CDR3 extends over 15 amino acids. The germline V gene has CDR1 WSHSY and CDR2 SAAADI. The junction had 5 bases not matched to a gene; V was cut back by 4 bases and J by 7 bases. For the CDR3, the DNA is TGCGCCAGCAGTGTGCTAGCGGGGGGGCTTAATGAGCAGTTCTTC. Translated, it gives CASSVLAGGLNEQFF.

This clone was observed a handful of times. The chain links TRBV28 to TRBJ2-1; a possible D gene is TRBD1 (7 bases). Per the germline V gene, CDR1 is MDHEN and CDR2 is SYDVKM. Trimming shortened V by 7 bases and J by 9 bases, and 19 bases separated the two germline ends. This CDR3 comprises 14 residues. Written as DNA, the CDR3 is TGTGCCAGCACCTCACCGGGGCAGGGGGGTGAGCAGTTCTTC. Protein product: CASTSPGQGGEQFF.

This clone was counted ten times or more. Other DNA sequences from this sample encode an identical CDR3 as well. This rearrangement joins TRBV3-1 to TRBJ2-7, with a tentative D call TRBD1 (6 bases). This CDR3 is built from 18 residues. Trimming removed 1 base from V and 4 bases from J, with 23 bases in between. Germline CDR1 and CDR2: LGHDT and YNNKEL (reference sequence). The CDR3 DNA is TGTGCCAGCAGCCAAGGACTCCACAGGGTCGAAGGTAGATACGAGCAGTACTTC. Its translation: CASSQGLHRVEGRYEQYF.

Relative to its sample, this clone is medium-sized. This rearrangement joins TRBV12-3 or TRBV12-4 to TRBJ2-7; D not certain. The CDR3 is 14 amino acids. V lost 3 bases and J lost 2, with 11 bases in between. The chain's CDR3 is CASSLGGTAYEQYF. CDR3 DNA sequence: TGTGCCAGCAGTTTGGGCGGAACAGCCTACGAGCAGTACTTC.

This chain uses TRBV28 with TRBJ2-7; no clear D. The length of the CDR3 is 11 residues. Trimming stripped 1 base from V and 7 bases from J, with 5 bases between. Germline CDR1 is MDHEN and CDR2 is SYDVKM. The CDR3 coding sequence is TGTGCCAGCAGTTTATACGGGGAGCAGTACTTC. This gives the protein CASSLYGEQYF.

This clone turned up a few times. This sequence joins TRBV12-3 or TRBV12-4 and TRBJ2-1; TRBD1 aligns across 8 bases. V shed 4 bases and J 8 bases; nucleotides not matched to a gene: 4. The CDR3 runs to 13 residues. The CDR3 is CASSWTGFDEQFF. The CDR3 DNA is TGTGCCAGCAGTTGGACAGGGTTTGATGAGCAGTTCTTC.

This clone is medium-sized by share. V usage is TRBV12-3 or TRBV12-4 and J usage is TRBJ2-3; 11 positions agree with TRBD1. This CDR3 contains 18 residues. V was pared by 5 bases and J by 6 bases, with 16 bases of the junction left unmatched. The CDR3 nucleotides are TGTGCCAGCAGTATGGGAGGACAGGGGGCGGTTAGCGTCGATACGCAGTATTTT. It encodes CASSMGGQGAVSVDTQYF.